This T cell receptor beta chain appears in the sequencing data of a study of early T cells in non-severe SARS-CoV-2 infection (dated by TCRdb to the early 2020s). Broadly, across the study: Bulk RNA from unsorted whole blood was used for TCR sequencing, so alpha and beta chains could not be paired. Study-wide findings and limitations: VDJdb matching was skewed toward anti-spike CD8 responses and likely underestimated virus-specific expansions, missing private and CD4 specificities.

The study was a case-control design nested within a healthcare worker cohort in London, UK, with weekly nasopharyngeal swab PCR tests and blood sampling. Between 23 and 31 March 2020, the week of the UK lockdown, healthcare workers were enrolled and then followed up weekly for as long as 16 weeks. The library was generated by 5' RACE. The reads were generated on a NextSeq 500. The TCR library protocol attached unique molecular identifiers to individual cDNA molecules to correct for sequencing error and PCR bias. TCR alpha and beta chains were both sequenced, and the abundances of alpha and beta sequences in each sample were closely correlated with each other. The original pipeline was this. Decombinator V4 was used to annotate the V gene, J gene and CDR3 of the TCR sequences. Expanded TCRs were defined as changing significantly between any two time points under a Poisson model with p below 0.0001. TCR abundances were normalised to the total number of TCRs sequenced in each sample and reported as counts per million. MAIT TCRs were defined by TRAV1-2 paired with TRAJ12, TRAJ20 or TRAJ33, and iNKT TCRs by TRAV10 paired with TRAJ18. VDJdb, accessed on 1 November 2021, was searched for TCRs annotated for CMV, EBV and SARS-CoV-2, and TCRs annotated for more than one antigen were excluded. TCRdb applied fastp at Q25 and MiXCR to the public reads, then kept only in-frame beta chains. Each entry merges the rows of one CDR3 protein and shows their most common DNA and genes. The V and J calls follow TCRdb's processing rather than the paper's. The sample profile shows 45,000 to 55,000 distinct CDR3 sequences; approximately 13% of them were found once. The ten largest clones represent 9.5% to 13% of the sample.

This clonotype was found a few times. Its antigen remains unidentified. No base qualities exist here, and no much larger clone lies one base off it. CDR1 and CDR2, looked up from the germline V gene, are SGHRS and YFSETQ. Deletion took 2 bases off V and 3 bases off J, with a span of 19 bases between the germline ends. The CDR3 sequence holds 17 residues, the cysteine and phenylalanine included. The read is trimmed to its CDR3 DNA, 51 bases read in frame from base 1. The rearrangement combines TRBV5-1 with TRBJ2-3; the D region possibly corresponds to TRBD2 (6 bases align). Sequenced: whole blood. This TCR derives from an adult who was a healthcare worker with PCR-confirmed SARS-CoV-2 infection or an uninfected control (not recorded which). In nucleotide form, the sequence is TGCGCCAGCAGCTTAAAACCGGGGACTTCAACGACAGATACGCAGTATTTT. Translated, it gives CASSLKPGTSTTDTQYF.